This T cell receptor (beta chain) was sequenced during a study of TIL therapy for anti-PD-1-resistant metastatic lung cancer. Study-level information: Patients had a median age of 54 years (range about 35-85).

This was the immunoSEQ v3 assay. Survey-level samples got around 2.1 million read pairs; deep-level samples got roughly 5-6.5 million. Some clones are missing from TCRdb's copy, which holds only in-frame ones; the method was immunoSEQ multiplex PCR. The sample includes 25,000 to 30,000 clones, roughly two thirds of them seen just once. Findings of the study overall: TIL cultures after expansion showed higher clonality and lower diversity than baseline tumor (median about 5.6% vs 31%). This highly selected cohort may not generalize to typical lung cancer patients.

The CDR3 spans 16 residues. The time point here: pre-treatment sample, taken before nivolumab and TIL therapy. Pleural nodules or supraclavicular lymph nodes made up most of the excised metastases sampled. Worth noting for this clone: Its antigen is not identified.

V usage is TRBV22-1 and J usage is TRBJ1-3. TRBV22-1 is shown as a pseudogene. This TCR was recovered from a woman aged 30 to 85 with non-small cell lung cancer. The material was tumor tissue, obtained at baseline. The CDR3 sequence: CPGSAPFCEGGNTIYF. The CDR3 nucleotides are TGTCCTGGGAGCGCACCTTTCTGCGAGGGCGGAAACACCATATATTTT.